Each of the 21 T cell receptor beta chains below was sequenced from the same sample in a study of shared clonotypes between healthy human individuals. Using immunoSEQ multiplex PCR, the repertoire was profiled, and TCRdb retains in-frame clones only, with some absent. This table holds approximately 500,000 clones, 90% to 97% found once. Sequenced material: naive CD4+ T cells sorted from blood. Documented subset: CD45RA+ positively selected. The receptors were sampled from a woman aged 30 to 39 in good health.

The chain links TRBV4-1 to TRBJ2-2; possibly TRBD1 for D (5 bases). The V gene's germline CDR1 is MGHRA and CDR2 YSYEKL. The CDR3 is 20 amino acids. V gave up 1 base and J gave up 0 bases, with 21 bases separating them. The CDR3 sequence is CASSQVGVRVNNANTGELFF. The DNA for the CDR3 is TGCGCCAGCAGCCAAGTAGGCGTCAGGGTAAACAACGCGAACACCGGGGAGCTGTTTTTT.

The chain couples TRBV15 to TRBJ2-3; D gene ambiguous. CDR3 size: 11 residues. Trimming stripped 9 bases from V and 3 bases from J, with 7 bases between. Germline V gene lookup returns CDR1 LNHNV and CDR2 YYDKDF (reference sequence). For the CDR3, the DNA is TGTGCCACTACCCAGACAGATACGCAGTATTTT. It codes for CATTQTDTQYF.

The DNA of the CDR3 is TGTGCCGGGTCTGGCGGGACCAGCTCCTACAATGAGCAGTTCTTC. This translates into CAGSGGTSSYNEQFF. J is TRBJ2-1 and V is TRBV30; perhaps TRBD2 as D (6 bases). This CDR3 comprises 15 residues. Germline CDR1 is GTSNPN and CDR2 is SVGIG (reference sequence). V was cut by 8 bases and J by 0 bases, with 17 bases left in between.

Turning to this clone: Distinct nucleotide sequences in the sample also encode this CDR3. The gene calls are TRBV28 and TRBJ2-1, with D unresolved. Germline CDR1 MDHEN, CDR2 SYDVKM. Trimming removed 2 bases at V and 0 bases at J, with 8 bases between. The CDR3 has 15 residues. The CDR3 region has the DNA TGTGCCAGCAGTTTAGGTGGTAGCTCCTACAATGAGCAGTTCTTC. Translated: CASSLGGSSYNEQFF.

Only one count was recorded for this clone. The rearrangement links TRBV19 to TRBJ1-3, with D perhaps matching TRBD1 (6 bases). The CDR3 has 15 amino acids. The V end lost 5 bases, the J end lost 4 bases, and 15 bases lay between the germline ends. From germline, CDR1 is LNHDA and CDR2 SQIVND (reference sequence). The CDR3 DNA reads TGTGCCAGTAGTCCAAGGGGGAAGTCGGGAAACACCATATATTTT. The encoded protein is CASSPRGKSGNTIYF.

The rearrangement links TRBV6-4 to TRBJ2-1, with 13 positions matching TRBD2. CDR3 length: 15 amino acids. Trimming at V came to 3 bases and at J to 14 bases, leaving 10 bases not matched to a gene. Germline lookup yields CDR1 MRHNA and CDR2 SNTAGT. The CDR3 loop reads CASSEGTSGKEGKFF. CDR3 nucleotides: TGTGCCAGCAGTGAGGGGACTAGCGGGAAAGAGGGAAAGTTCTTC.

The V and J genes are TRBV4-1 and TRBJ1-5; unclear D gene. The CDR3 consists of 13 residues. Germline values: CDR1 MGHRA, CDR2 YSYEKL. With 1 base removed from V and 8 bases from J, the gap between germline ends came to 9 bases. The CDR3 DNA sequence: TGCGCCAGCAGCCAAGGGATTCTAGAGCCCCAGCATTTT. Protein sequence: CASSQGILEPQHF.

A note on this clone: Germline is not matched at one junction end, which may reflect a read error. This chain connects TRBV19 to TRBJ2-7; 7 bases match TRBD1. This CDR3 region has 15 residues. Per germline, CDR1 LNHDA and CDR2 SQIVND (reference sequence). CDR3 sequence: CASSVESGTAYEQYF. DNA of the CDR3: TGTGCCAGTAGTGTAGAGTCCGGGACAGCCTACGAGCAGTACTTC.

The chain joins TRBV6-6 to TRBJ2-7, with TRBD1 matching over 9 bases. The ends lost 6 bases at V and 1 base at J; junction bases unmatched: 10. The CDR3 extends over 16 amino acids. Germline V gene lookup returns CDR1 MNHNY and CDR2 SVGAGI (reference sequence). CDR3 nucleotide sequence: TGTGCCAGCAGCGGGACAGGGATCGTTGGGTCCTACGAGCAGTACTTC. Amino acid sequence: CASSGTGIVGSYEQYF.

The V gene is TRBV10-2, the J gene TRBJ2-7; TRBD1 agrees at 9 bases. Per the germline V gene, CDR1 is WSHSY and CDR2 is SAAADI. V shed 3 bases, J shed 4 bases, and the junction held 4 bases outside the gene matches. This CDR3 contains 14 residues. The CDR3 nucleotides read TGCGCCAGCAGTGACGACAGGGGGTTGTACGAGCAGTACTTC. Its translation is CASSDDRGLYEQYF.

The genes are TRBV29-1 and TRBJ1-5, with D perhaps matching TRBD1 (5 bases). CDR3 size: 15 residues. Trimming removed 4 bases at V and 0 bases at J, with 13 bases between. The germline CDR1 and CDR2 sequences are SQVTM and ANQGSEA. This CDR3 reads CSVVFDSYSNQPQHF. As DNA, the CDR3 is TGCAGCGTTGTATTTGACAGCTATAGCAATCAGCCCCAGCATTTT.

The chain joins TRBV15 to TRBJ1-1; D ambiguous. V lost 1 base and J lost 8, with 11 bases in between. Germline V gene lookup returns CDR1 LNHNV and CDR2 YYDKDF (reference sequence). This CDR3 spans 13 amino acids. CDR3 DNA sequence: TGTGCCACCAGCAGAGCGGGTGGAGGGGAAGCTTTCTTT. Translating it yields CATSRAGGGEAFF.

The V gene is TRBV15, the J gene TRBJ2-7; tentative D call: TRBD1 (5 bases). There are 13 residues in the CDR3. Trimming pared 4 bases from V and 3 bases from J, leaving 10 bases between. CDR1 and CDR2 from the germline V gene are LNHNV and YYDKDF (reference sequence). The CDR3 protein is CATSTQGLYEQYF. The CDR3 DNA reads TGTGCCACCAGCACTCAGGGCCTCTACGAGCAGTACTTC.

The chain uses TRBV7-9 and TRBJ1-4; D not resolved. This CDR3 has 13 residues. CDR1 is SEHNR and CDR2 is FQNEAQ in the germline V gene (reference sequence). Trimming shortened V by 7 bases and J by 12 bases, and 18 bases separated the two germline ends. The CDR3: CASTGRAILELFF. For the CDR3, the DNA is TGTGCCAGCACCGGGAGAGCAATTCTTGAACTGTTTTTT.

The rearrangement links TRBV28 to TRBJ1-2; 9 bases line up with TRBD1. Germline CDR1 MDHEN, CDR2 SYDVKM. The CDR3 extends over 14 amino acids. J lost 5 bases, V lost 8 bases, and 9 bases had no gene match. DNA of the CDR3: TGTGCCAGCCGCTACGGACAGGGGATATATGGCTACACCTTC. Its translation: CASRYGQGIYGYTF.

This clone was observed a single time. The chain employs TRBV30 and TRBJ2-3; TRBD1 agrees at 7 bases. The CDR3 sequence is 16 residues long. The germline V gene encodes CDR1 GTSNPN and CDR2 SVGIG (reference sequence). The trim removed 0 bases at V and 8 bases at J, leaving 14 bases unmatched. The CDR3 sequence is CAWSVLGQLGFSTQYF. The CDR3 region has the DNA TGTGCCTGGAGTGTACTGGGACAGTTGGGATTCAGTACGCAGTATTTT.

The CDR3 coding sequence is TGTGCCAGCAGTATACAGGGGACTGGGGCCAACGTCCTGACTTTC. Its protein product is CASSIQGTGANVLTF. The chain combines TRBV2 with TRBJ2-6; 7 bases are shared with TRBD1. The J segment lost 2 bases and the V segment lost 5 bases, leaving 3 bases of the junction unmatched. The CDR3 extends over 15 amino acids. The germline gives CDR1 SNHLY, CDR2 FYNNEI. Filled out from reference TRBV2 and TRBJ2-6, the complete variable domain reads EPEVTQTPSHQVTQMGQEVILRCVPISNHLYFYWYRQILGQKVEFLVSFYNNEISEKSEIFDDQFSVERPDGSNFTLKIRSTKLEDSAMYFCASSIQGTGANVLTFGAGSRLTVL.

The CDR3 here is CASKPGQGYPYEQYF. CDR3 in DNA: TGTGCCAGCAAGCCCGGACAGGGGTATCCCTACGAGCAGTACTTC. V is TRBV6-6 and J is TRBJ2-5; 9 bases line up with TRBD1. Near its end, the DNA agrees better with TRBJ2-7, so the J call may be wrong. The CDR3 extends over 15 amino acids. CDR1 and CDR2 (germline): MNHNY, SVGAGI (reference sequence).

This chain links TRBV5-6 with TRBJ1-4; tentative D call: TRBD1 (5 bases). This CDR3 region has 15 residues. Germline CDR1 is SGHDT and CDR2 is YYEEEE. V shed 1 base and J shed 8 bases, with 15 bases lying between them. CDR3 sequence: CASSLKQGDFEKLFF. In DNA, the CDR3 is TGTGCCAGCAGCTTGAAGCAGGGCGATTTCGAAAAACTGTTTTTT.

To note about this clone: Other DNA sequences from this sample encode an identical CDR3 as well. The chain couples TRBV18 to TRBJ1-2; D is perhaps TRBD1 (5 bases). Trimming shortened V by 0 bases and J by 5 bases, and 7 bases separated the two germline ends. The V gene's germline CDR1 is KGHSH and CDR2 LQKENI. The CDR3 extends over 13 amino acids. The chain's CDR3 is CASSPPSGYGYTF. In nucleotides, the CDR3 is TGTGCCAGCTCACCACCCTCAGGGTATGGCTACACCTTC.

The CDR3 DNA reads as TGTGCCAGCAGCTCTCGGAGGGGCTACACCTTC. Protein sequence: CASSSRRGYTF. J is TRBJ1-2 and V is TRBV5-5; D remains ambiguous. V was shortened by 3 bases and J by 8 bases, with 8 bases between the two germline ends. Per germline, CDR1 SGHKS and CDR2 YYEKEE (reference sequence). The length of the CDR3 is 11 residues.